This TCR beta chain was profiled in a study of metastatic and nonmetastatic thyroid tumors. Whole-study findings and limits: Across blood and tumor, TCR beta diversity in malignant thyroid tumors was reportedly significantly higher than in benign nodules.

Each patient came to thyroid surgery without any prior treatment (of any kind). As originally analysed: Construction of a distant-metastasis classifier for papillary thyroid cancer relied on CDR3 differences across clinicopathological groups. TCRdb used MiXCR to call clones anew from the PCR reads. TCRdb, rather than the study authors, made the V and J calls. Among tens of thousands of clones listed, approximately 24% were seen once. Regarding this clone: The antigen is not known.

Germline CDR1 reads PRHDT; CDR2 reads FYEKMQ (reference sequence). The CDR3 contains 15 residues. The J segment lost 2 bases and the V segment lost 4 bases, leaving 4 bases of the junction unmatched. Sequencing used tumor tissue. The chain links TRBV13 to TRBJ2-7, with 11 bases fitting TRBD1. The source is a female donor with papillary thyroid cancer or a benign thyroid nodule (not recorded which). Some clones in this sample may be carry-over from other donors' samples. The CDR3 spells CASSSGQGAPYEQYF. DNA for the CDR3: TGTGCCAGCAGCTCTGGACAGGGGGCTCCCTACGAGCAGTACTTC.